This T cell receptor beta chain originates from a study of T-cell memory formation after mild COVID-19. Study conclusions and caveats: Confirmation of SARS-CoV-2 specificity was lacking for second-wave clones peaking day 37.

Using its own MiXCR run on the 5' RACE reads, TCRdb lists one record per CDR3 protein. The sample lists roughly 550,000 distinct CDR3 sequences; approximately 20% were seen once. On this clonotype: Its antigen is unknown.

The CDR3 spans 15 residues. The germline V and J ends were trimmed by 1 base and 3 bases, with 11 bases remaining between them. The germline CDR1 and CDR2 sequences are SGHVS and FNYEAQ. What was sequenced was PBMCs or a T cell subset sorted from them (not recorded which). The chain links TRBV7-6 to TRBJ2-3; D is unresolved. This clonotype was obtained from an adult woman who had mild COVID-19 (a few samples of this study predate the infection). Cell type and time point are not known. The CDR3, as DNA: TGTGCCAGCAGCTTAGGAATCGACTTAACAGATACGCAGTATTTT. Protein product: CASSLGIDLTDTQYF.